This T cell receptor (beta chain) appears in the sequencing data of a study of OX40 agonist ivuxolimab in advanced cancers. Looking at the study overall: Ivuxolimab was a fully human IgG2 agonistic monoclonal antibody targeting the costimulatory receptor OX40 (CD134). Peripheral TCRbeta sequencing aimed to test whether ivuxolimab altered TCR sequence diversity and caused clonal T-cell expansion. Intravenous ivuxolimab was administered to patients every 2 weeks at six dose levels: 0.01, 0.1, 0.3, 1.5, 3 and 10 mg/kg. Among the roughly 52 dose-escalation patients, about 19 had hepatocellular carcinoma, 15 or so melanoma, 9 renal cell carcinoma and 9 head and neck cancer. In the dose-escalation cohort, roughly 80% of patients were male, and the mean age was approximately 60 years, with a range of about 23 to 90. The paper covers the monotherapy dose-escalation part of the phase I ivuxolimab trial, which included N of about 56 patients. Patients were allowed to have had prior anti-PD-1, anti-PD-L1 or anti-CTLA-4 therapy, and approximately 39% of the dose-escalation patients had been treated with checkpoint inhibitors. Three dose-escalation patients achieved partial responses, one with hepatocellular carcinoma and two with cutaneous melanoma.

Genomic DNA was extracted from sorted cells for sequencing of the TCRbeta CDR3 region. TCRbeta CDR3 regions were sequenced using the immunoSEQ Assay. The immuneACCESS repertoire file appears here via TCRdb, limited to in-frame rearrangements. These files lack a portion of the clones; in checked studies, under half of the deficit traces to unresolved V genes, and the cause of the others is not known. This sample holds tens of thousands of clones; roughly 90% were observed only once. The ten largest account for around 15% of the sample. V loses 0 bases of germline sequence and J loses 4 bases, and the interval between the two ends is 7 bases. The CDR3 covers 13 residues, taking in both the cysteine and the phenylalanine. Only the CDR3 part of the read is kept: 39 bases, read in frame from the first base. CDR1 KGHSH and CDR2 LQKENI were looked up in the germline V gene. Details on this clone: Its target antigen remains unknown. Per-base quality was not reported, and no clone a single base away is much larger than it.

Results the study describes overall, beyond this receptor: At doses of 0.1 to 3.0 mg/kg, clonal expansion of both CD4+ and CD8+ blood T cells was observed from baseline to week 6. After ivuxolimab, expanded clones were on average more numerous among CD8+ T cells than among CD4+ T cells. In the 0.1-3.0 mg/kg groups, partial responders were among the patients with the lowest normalized peripheral clonal expansion, particularly in CD8+ T cells. Low levels of normalized T-cell clonal expansion were also seen in some patients who did not respond. Which antigens the clonally expanded peripheral T cells were specific for was not determined.

The trial excluded patients who had a history of autoimmune disease or were on systemic immunosuppression. Peripheral blood for TCR sequencing was collected from all dose cohorts at baseline, on cycle 4 day 1, and on cycle 7 day 1. Samples came from an open-label, multicenter, first-in-human phase I dose-escalation trial of ivuxolimab. Adults with locally advanced or metastatic head and neck squamous cell, hepatocellular, melanoma or renal cell carcinoma were enrolled in the trial. Before TCR sequencing, CD4+ and CD8+ T cells were separately sorted from peripheral blood. This receptor was obtained from an adult with an advanced solid tumor such as melanoma, head and neck, liver or kidney cancer. The rearranged segments are TRBV18 and TRBJ2-7, with the D gene too uncertain to name. The sequencing here drew on CD4+ or CD8+ T cells sorted from blood, taken in a trial of the OX40 agonist ivuxolimab. CDR3 protein: CASSPPRVYEQYF. The DNA is TGTGCCAGCTCACCACCTAGGGTTTACGAGCAGTACTTC. Full variable domain (CDR3 extended with the reference TRBV18 and TRBJ2-7 proteins): NAGVMQNPRHLVRRRGQEARLRCSPMKGHSHVYWYRQLPEEGLKFMVYLQKENIIDESGMPKERFSAEFPKEGPSILRIQQVVRGDSAAYFCASSPPRVYEQYFGPGTRLTVT.